Here is one T cell receptor (beta chain) with its context. The antigen it recognizes is unknown. No base-level quality is on record; no much larger clone is a single base apart. The data stem from a study of blood T cells in healthy people across ages (dated by TCRdb to 2015 to 2017). About the study as a whole: Template switching captured roughly one uniquely barcoded TCR beta cDNA molecule per two T cells in model experiments. To track age-related changes in TCR beta repertoire diversity, the study relied on deep sequencing normalized with unique cDNA molecular identifiers. To avoid experimental bias, donors of different ages were spread randomly across the sequencing lanes. The donors were divided into four age groups: young (average around 15 years), middle-aged (around 41), aged (roughly 66) and long-lived (82). Using the same blood draw, the study looked at two additional independent replicas of 1 million unique cDNA reads for two donors, one aged 18 to 30 and the other aged 80 or older. Results the study describes overall, beyond this receptor: The CMV infection status of donors was not known, potentially confounding age-related changes in expanded clonotypes. Estimates of total diversity based on one million sequenced T cells were considered lower bounds and underestimates. Because profiling used bulk unsorted PBMCs, naive and antigen-experienced compartments could not be compared conclusively. As age increased, observed TCR beta diversity per million T cells dropped in a roughly linear way, and a significant reduction was already evident by age about 36. The long-lived group showed more naive CD4+ T cells, fewer expanded clones and increased TCR diversity than the aged group, suggesting age selection. A strong correlation was found between observed TCR beta diversity and the percentage of naive T cells measured by flow cytometry.

The library was generated by 5' RACE. Sequenced using an Illumina HiSeq 2500. The second PCR ran for about 6 to 12 cycles and used a J-beta primer mix along with a sample-barcoded 5' primer. Each TCR beta cDNA molecule received a unique molecular identifier from a template-switch 5' adaptor carrying 12 random nucleotides. At least 2.5 million CDR3-containing paired-end reads were obtained from each sample. First-strand cDNA synthesis was performed from all RNA using the Mint cDNA synthesis kit, with priming by a TRBC-specific oligonucleotide. All cDNA was treated with uracil-DNA glycosylase and then went through a first 18-cycle PCR with the universal primers M1SS and BC2_uni_R. Regarding the original processing steps: For normalization, 1 million high-quality reads were randomly selected from each sample, with every read carrying a distinct molecular identifier. Instead of being binned into consensus sequences, reads that shared molecular identifiers were thrown out. CDR3 identification, clonotype clustering and error correction used MiTCR with a Q25 quality threshold and the strictest error-elimination algorithm. A nonparametric unseen species model with Euler transformation was used to estimate a lower bound on total TCR beta diversity. TCRdb reran the public reads through fastp at Q25 and MiXCR, keeping productive beta chains. Each entry merges the rows of one CDR3 protein and shows their most common DNA and genes. TCRdb's processing, not the study's, gives the V and J calls here. Counted in this sample were about 1.8 million distinct CDR3 sequences; 49% of them appeared once. The ten largest clones take up less than 2.5% of the sample.

For CDR1 and CDR2, the germline V gene lists SGHTA and FQGNSA. There are 15 amino acids in the CDR3, from cysteine to phenylalanine inclusive. The retained sequence is limited to the CDR3, 45 bases, with the frame set at the first base. V drops 5 bases and J drops 5 bases, leaving 18 bases in between. Systemically healthy Caucasian individuals from Russia, some 38 in total and aged about 6 to 90 years, were included as donors. Each donor gave 9.5 to 10 milliliters of peripheral blood, drawn into EDTA-treated Vacutainer tubes. Ficoll-Paque density-gradient centrifugation was used to isolate PBMCs, with at least 6.5 million per sample. Total RNA, at least 5 micrograms per sample, was extracted from PBMCs with Trizol reagent. Naive CD45RAhigh/CD27high T cell percentages were measured by flow cytometry on a PBMC aliquot from every donor.

The rearrangement combines TRBV7-2 with TRBJ1-2; TRBD1 is possibly the D segment (5 matching bases). The clonotype originates from a woman aged 40 to 50 in good health. Source material: blood. At the DNA level, the sequence is TGTGCCAGCAGCCGACAGCTCGAACAGACTTATGGCTACACCTTC. It translates to CASSRQLEQTYGYTF.